This TCR beta chain was identified in a study of cytomegalovirus exposure and HLA in healthy donors. Overall study findings and caveats: Links to common viral pathogens appeared, in a later analysis, for several of the most significant clusters. Using a false discovery rate of 0.05, a later analysis showed that 15,000 to 20,000 TCR beta sequences were associated with HLA alleles. Presence/absence results assume similar sequencing depth per donor, which may not hold.

The CDR3 spans 17 residues. V lost 2 bases, J lost 4 bases, and 8 bases stayed unmatched. Germline V CDR1 and CDR2: MDHEN, SYDVKM. PCR used 60 Vbeta primers and 13 Jbeta primers. Here immunoSEQ multiplex PCR was the method, and the copy in TCRdb shows in-frame clones only, minus some. The sample has roughly 180,000 clones; 70% to 90% are singletons. With regard to this clone: As yet, its antigen is unknown.

The sequenced sample consisted of PBMCs. This clonotype was sampled from a girl aged 10 to 17 in good health and CMV-seropositive. This chain connects TRBV28 to TRBJ2-1; TRBD2 matches 10 bases. The CDR3 spells CASSLPTTSGAYNEQFF. In DNA, the CDR3 is TGTGCCAGCAGTTTACCTACCACTAGCGGGGCTTACAATGAGCAGTTCTTC.